This T cell receptor beta chain was sequenced during a study of tumor and adjacent non-tumor tissue in lung cancer. The library came from three nested PCR rounds adapted from ARM-PCR protocols. In TCRdb, the multiplex PCR reads were re-called with MiXCR into one record per CDR3 protein. The table lists 35,000 to 55,000 distinct CDR3 sequences, around three fifths of them singletons. No cell sorting was done before RNA was extracted from the tissue. Distant lung tissue was collected more than 3 cm away from the tumor edge. CDR3 length equals 16 residues. The germline CDR1 and CDR2 sequences are MNHNS and SASEGT. This clonotype was picked up a small number of times. The germline gene is not matched at one end of the junction; a read error may be the cause.

Sequencing input: distant non-tumor lung tissue. The clonotype comes from a man aged 50-59 years with non-small cell lung cancer. The chain joins TRBV6-1 to TRBJ1-4; D uncertain. The CDR3 sequence: CTSTHVYADVYEKLFF. For the CDR3, the DNA is TGTACCAGCACTCATGTTTATGCGGACGTTTATGAAAAACTGTTTTTT.